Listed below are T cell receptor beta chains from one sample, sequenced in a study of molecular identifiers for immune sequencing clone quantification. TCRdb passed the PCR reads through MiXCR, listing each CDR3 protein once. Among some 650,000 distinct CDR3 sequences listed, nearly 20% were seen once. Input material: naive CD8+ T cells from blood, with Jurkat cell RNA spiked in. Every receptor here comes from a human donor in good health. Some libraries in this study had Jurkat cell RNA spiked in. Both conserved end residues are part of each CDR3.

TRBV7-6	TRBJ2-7	CASSPRMTGEGQYF
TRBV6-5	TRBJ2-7	CASNPAASGFFEQYF
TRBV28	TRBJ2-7	CASSSGAPNEQYF
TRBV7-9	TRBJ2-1	CASSSTVVSYNEQFF
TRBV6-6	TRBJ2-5	CASREQETQYF
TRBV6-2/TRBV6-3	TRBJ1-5	CASSPGGGQGGNQPQHF
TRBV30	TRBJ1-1	CAWSTFPGQGNTEAFF
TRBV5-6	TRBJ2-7	CASSLIRDYEQYF
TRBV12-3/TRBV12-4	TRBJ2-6	CASSSGTSGSPGAYVLTF
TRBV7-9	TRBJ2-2	CASSPRGAGALGELFF
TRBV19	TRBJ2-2	CASSISGDGELFF
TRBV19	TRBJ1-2	CASSLTIWGGDENGYTF
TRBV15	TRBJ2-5	CATSTPGGGETQYF
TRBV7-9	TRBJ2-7	CASSADRTSYEQYF
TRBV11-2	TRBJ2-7	CASSLPPGQGWYEQYF
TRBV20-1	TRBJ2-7	CSAREAGEMSYEQYF
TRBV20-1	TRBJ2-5	CSASTSGDPGEAQYF
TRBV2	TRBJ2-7	CASIPGTSVYEQYF
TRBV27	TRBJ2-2	CASSLIPYTGELFF
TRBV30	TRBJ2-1	CAWSVLGSYNEQFF
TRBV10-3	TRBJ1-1	CAISDGSSGPEAFF
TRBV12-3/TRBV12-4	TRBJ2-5	CASSPPSPTPARETQYF
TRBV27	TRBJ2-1	CASSLWGAEQFF
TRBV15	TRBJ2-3	CASRPAGRSTDTQYF
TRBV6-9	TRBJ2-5	CASSYSLGPGTQYF
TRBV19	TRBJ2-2	CASSIDADWNTGELFF
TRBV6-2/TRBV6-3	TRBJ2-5	CASSLTRALLETQYF
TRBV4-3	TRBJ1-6	CASSQEVVKGSSPLHF
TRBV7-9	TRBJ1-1	CASSLTTLTGQGHTEAFF
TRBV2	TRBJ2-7	CASSEAKYRGYEQYF
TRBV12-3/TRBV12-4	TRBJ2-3	CASSRGLAGGHNADTQYF